This TCR beta chain was recorded in a study of blood T cell repertoires in COVID-19. Participant age was roughly 18 to 90 years, and participants resided in approximately 25 US areas. The junction had 4 bases not matched to a gene; V was cut back by 5 bases and J by 5 bases. Germline CDR1 is LNHDA and CDR2 is SQIVND (reference sequence). The CDR3 totals 14 residues. As handled by the study authors: Amplification from reference gene primers served as the basis for estimated nucleated cell counts. Sequenced by immunoSEQ multiplex PCR; TCRdb stores in-frame clones only, minus some. For V, J and clone size, that table is used; D and trimming come from the DNA. In the table there are 200,000 to 250,000 clones, 88% of which are singletons.

This chain uses TRBV19 with TRBJ2-3; 10 nucleotides align to TRBD1. The origin of this receptor is a woman aged 25-40 years who had been exposed to COVID-19. Sequencing was carried out using PBMCs or T cells enriched from blood (not recorded which). CDR3 sequence (DNA): TGTGCCAGTAGTCCGACAGGGGGCAAAGATACGCAGTATTTT. Its translation is CASSPTGGKDTQYF.